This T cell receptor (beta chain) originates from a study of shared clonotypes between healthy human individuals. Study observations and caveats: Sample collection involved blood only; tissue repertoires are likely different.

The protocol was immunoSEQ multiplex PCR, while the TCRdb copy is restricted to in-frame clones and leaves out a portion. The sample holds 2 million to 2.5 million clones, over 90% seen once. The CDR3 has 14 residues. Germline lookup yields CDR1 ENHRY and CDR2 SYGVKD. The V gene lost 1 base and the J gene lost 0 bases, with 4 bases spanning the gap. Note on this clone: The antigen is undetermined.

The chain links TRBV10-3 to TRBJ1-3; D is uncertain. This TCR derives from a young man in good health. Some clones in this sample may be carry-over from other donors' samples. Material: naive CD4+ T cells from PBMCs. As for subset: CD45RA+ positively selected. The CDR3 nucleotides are TGTGCCATCAGTGAGTTGAACTCTGGAAACACCATATATTTT. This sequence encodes CAISELNSGNTIYF.